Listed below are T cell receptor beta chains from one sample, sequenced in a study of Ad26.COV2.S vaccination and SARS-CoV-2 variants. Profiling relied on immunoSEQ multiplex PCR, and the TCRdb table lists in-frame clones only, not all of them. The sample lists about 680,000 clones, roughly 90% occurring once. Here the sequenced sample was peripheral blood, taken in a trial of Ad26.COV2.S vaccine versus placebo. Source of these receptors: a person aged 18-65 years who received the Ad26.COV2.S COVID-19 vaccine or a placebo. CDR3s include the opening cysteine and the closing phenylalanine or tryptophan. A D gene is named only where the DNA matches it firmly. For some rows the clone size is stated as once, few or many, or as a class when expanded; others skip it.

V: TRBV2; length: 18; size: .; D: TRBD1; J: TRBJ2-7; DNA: TGTGCCAGCAACATACCGGGACAGGGTATTCCAGGAGCGTACGAGCAGTACTTC; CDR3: CASNIPGQGIPGAYEQYF
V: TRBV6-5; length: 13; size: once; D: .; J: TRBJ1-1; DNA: TGTGCCAGCACCAGAGGACTGAACACTGAAGCTTTCTTT; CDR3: CASTRGLNTEAFF
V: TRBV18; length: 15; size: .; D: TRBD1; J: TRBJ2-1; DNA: TGTGCCAGCTCACCACTTCGGGACAGCCACAATGAGCAGTTCTTC; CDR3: CASSPLRDSHNEQFF
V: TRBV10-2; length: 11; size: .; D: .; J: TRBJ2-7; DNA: TGCGCCAGCAGGGTCGCCTACGAGCAGTACTTC; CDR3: CASRVAYEQYF
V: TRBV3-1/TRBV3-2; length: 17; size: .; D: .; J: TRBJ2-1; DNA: TGTGCCAGCAGCCAAGACGCAACCGGGACGAGGGGCGGACGGCAGTTCTTC; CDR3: CASSQDATGTRGGRQFF
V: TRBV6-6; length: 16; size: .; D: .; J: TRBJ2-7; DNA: TGTGCCAGCAGTTACGGGCAAACGGGACAAGGCTACGAGCAGTACTTC; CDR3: CASSYGQTGQGYEQYF
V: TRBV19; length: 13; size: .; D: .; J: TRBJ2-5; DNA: TGTGCCAGTAGTATAGCGGGTATGGAGACCCAGTACTTC; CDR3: CASSIAGMETQYF
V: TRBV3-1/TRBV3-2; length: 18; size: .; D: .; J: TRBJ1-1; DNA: TGTGCCAGCAGCCAAATGGTGGGGGGAATTGGATCGAACACTGAAGCTTTCTTT; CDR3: CASSQMVGGIGSNTEAFF
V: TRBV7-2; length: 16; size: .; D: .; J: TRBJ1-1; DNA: TGTGCCAGCAGCTTAGTTCCCTTAGGTTTGGGCACTGAAGCTTTCTTT; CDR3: CASSLVPLGLGTEAFF
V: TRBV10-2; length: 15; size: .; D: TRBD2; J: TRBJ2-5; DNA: TGCGCCAGCAGTGAGCCGAGCGGGAGTGGCGAGACCCAGTACTTC; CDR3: CASSEPSGSGETQYF
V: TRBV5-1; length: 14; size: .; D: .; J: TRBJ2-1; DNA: TGCGCCAGCAGCTTGTGGGCAGAGACCTATGGGCAGTTCTTC; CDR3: CASSLWAETYGQFF
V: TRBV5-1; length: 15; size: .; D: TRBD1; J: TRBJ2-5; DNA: TGCGCCAGCAGCCCCCAAACAGGGGGACAAGAGACCCAGTACTTC; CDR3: CASSPQTGGQETQYF
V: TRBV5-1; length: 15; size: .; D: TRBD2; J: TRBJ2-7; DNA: TGCGCCAGCAGCTTGGCCACGGGACTAGCCTACGAGCAGTACTTC; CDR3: CASSLATGLAYEQYF
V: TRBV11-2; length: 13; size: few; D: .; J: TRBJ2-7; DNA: TGTGCCAGCAGCTCCCGGGGAAGGTACGAGCAGTACTTC; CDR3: CASSSRGRYEQYF
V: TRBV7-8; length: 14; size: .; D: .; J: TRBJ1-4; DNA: TGTGCCAGCCGCCTAGAAGTTGGTCCTGAAAAACTGTTTTTT; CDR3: CASRLEVGPEKLFF
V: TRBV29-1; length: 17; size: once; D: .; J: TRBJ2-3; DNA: TGCAGCGTTGAAGATTGGGTCGCGGGCAGGGGAGCAGATACGCAGTATTTT; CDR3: CSVEDWVAGRGADTQYF
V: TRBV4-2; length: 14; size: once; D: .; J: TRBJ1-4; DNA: TGTGCCAGCAGCCAAGATCGGCAGGATGAAAAACTGTTTTTT; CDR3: CASSQDRQDEKLFF
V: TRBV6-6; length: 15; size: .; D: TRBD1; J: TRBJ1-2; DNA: TGTGCCAGCAGTTACCCCCTCGGACAGGGGGAAGGCTACACCTTC; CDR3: CASSYPLGQGEGYTF
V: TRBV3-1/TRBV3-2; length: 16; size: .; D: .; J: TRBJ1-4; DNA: TGTGCCAGCAGCCAAGCGCGTGTGGATCCAAATGAAAAACTGTTTTTT; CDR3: CASSQARVDPNEKLFF
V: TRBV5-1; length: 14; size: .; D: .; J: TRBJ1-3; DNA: TGCGCCAGCAGCGGACTAGGGTCTGGAAACACCATATATTTT; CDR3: CASSGLGSGNTIYF
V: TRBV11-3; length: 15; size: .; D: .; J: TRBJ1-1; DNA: TGTGCCAGCAGCCCTGGAGGGGCCGGGAACACTGAAGCTTTCTTT; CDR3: CASSPGGAGNTEAFF
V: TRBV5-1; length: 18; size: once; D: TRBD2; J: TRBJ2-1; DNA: TGCGCCAGCAGCTTGGTAGCTAGCGGGGTTAGCTCCTACAATGAGCAGTTCTTC; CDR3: CASSLVASGVSSYNEQFF